The entry below gives a single TCR beta chain sequence along with its context. The CDR3 has 14 residues. Trimming took off 0 bases at V and 8 bases at J, with 13 bases between the two ends. Germline V gene data show CDR1 as ENHRY and CDR2 as SYGVKD. The sample comes from a study of OX40 agonist ivuxolimab in advanced cancers. Overall study context: From 23 to 79 years was the age range, with a mean of 60 years, and over 80% were male.

Profiled with immunoSEQ multiplex PCR; TCRdb holds only in-frame clones, not every one. The sample records over 35,000 clones, about 79% being singletons. This receptor was identified in an adult with an advanced solid tumor such as melanoma, head and neck, liver or kidney cancer. V and J are TRBV10-3 and TRBJ1-1; no definite D call. Specimen: CD4+ or CD8+ T cells sorted from blood, collected in a trial of the OX40 agonist ivuxolimab. CDR3 nucleotides: TGTGCCATCAGTGAGTCTTTTATGGGGTTAGAAGCTTTCTTT. Its protein is CAISESFMGLEAFF.